Listed below are T cell receptor beta chains from one sample, sequenced in a study of Graves' ophthalmopathy and Graves' hyperthyroidism. Using its own MiXCR run on the multiplex PCR reads, TCRdb lists one record per CDR3 protein. This table holds 660,000 or so distinct CDR3 sequences, about two fifths found once. Source material: peripheral blood. The receptors shown here come from an adult man with Graves' ophthalmopathy. The CDR3 runs from the conserved cysteine through the conserved F or W. The D gene is left open where the match is weak. Clone size, where shown, is once, few, many, or a class for clones that have expanded.

D: TRBD1
V: TRBV5-1
size: many
J: TRBJ2-7
CDR3: CASSSGQGGEYF
DNA: TGCGCCAGCAGCTCGGGACAGGGAGGAGAGTACTTC

D: -
V: TRBV5-4
size: few
J: TRBJ2-7
CDR3: CASSLVGVGYEQYF
DNA: TGTGCCAGCAGCTTGGTAGGGGTCGGCTACGAGCAGTACTTC

D: -
V: TRBV7-3
size: -
J: TRBJ2-7
CDR3: CASSPRTGRREQYF
DNA: TGTGCCAGCAGCCCCCGGACGGGGCGGCGAGAGCAGTACTTC

D: -
V: TRBV2
size: many
J: TRBJ1-2
CDR3: CASSERGGAYGYTF
DNA: TGTGCCAGCAGTGAGAGGGGGGGCGCCTATGGCTACACCTTC

D: TRBD1
V: TRBV5-1
size: many
J: TRBJ1-1
CDR3: CASRAGGGYGTEAFF
DNA: TGCGCCAGCAGGGCAGGGGGCGGTTACGGCACTGAAGCTTTCTTT

D: TRBD2
V: TRBV7-2
size: -
J: TRBJ2-7
CDR3: CASSPNRGLAGGNEQYF
DNA: TGTGCCAGCAGCCCCAACCGCGGACTAGCGGGAGGGAACGAGCAGTACTTC

D: -
V: TRBV19
size: many
J: TRBJ1-2
CDR3: CASSMRGSYGYTF
DNA: TGTGCCAGTAGTATGCGGGGATCCTATGGCTACACCTTC

D: -
V: TRBV7-2
size: -
J: TRBJ1-5
CDR3: CASSSAGGRYEHF
DNA: TGTGCCAGCAGCTCCGCGGGTGGAAGGTACGAGCATTTT

D: -
V: TRBV5-5
size: -
J: TRBJ1-2
CDR3: CASSSPRVGGYTF
DNA: TGTGCCAGCAGCTCCCCCAGGGTTGGAGGCTACACCTTC

D: -
V: TRBV5-5
size: -
J: TRBJ1-5
CDR3: CASSLRFLASSNQPQHF
DNA: TGTGCCAGCAGCCTAAGGTTTTTGGCAAGTAGCAATCAGCCCCAGCATTTT

D: -
V: TRBV29-1
size: -
J: TRBJ1-1
CDR3: CSLGQPGDTEAFF
DNA: TGCAGCTTAGGTCAGCCGGGAGACACTGAAGCTTTCTTT

D: -
V: TRBV7-2
size: -
J: TRBJ1-2
CDR3: CASSPKQQGWRGYTF
DNA: TGTGCCAGCAGCCCAAAACAGCAGGGGTGGCGAGGCTACACCTTC

D: -
V: TRBV9
size: -
J: TRBJ2-7
CDR3: CASSAPGATSYEQYF
DNA: TGTGCCAGCAGCGCCCCAGGGGCCACCTCCTACGAGCAGTACTTC

D: -
V: TRBV4-2
size: -
J: TRBJ1-4
CDR3: CASSPGPKSNEKLFF
DNA: TGTGCCAGCAGCCCGGGACCAAAGAGTAATGAAAAACTGTTTTTT

D: -
V: TRBV12-3/TRBV12-4
size: many
J: TRBJ1-2
CDR3: CASSPLYEGYTF
DNA: TGTGCCAGCAGTCCCCTATACGAGGGCTACACCTTC

D: -
V: TRBV10-3
size: many
J: TRBJ2-5
CDR3: CAISEGLAYGTQYF
DNA: TGTGCCATCAGTGAAGGGCTAGCTTATGGGACCCAGTACTTC

D: TRBD2
V: TRBV10-3
size: -
J: TRBJ2-7
CDR3: CAISVGGSHEQYF
DNA: TGTGCCATCAGTGTCGGGGGGAGCCACGAGCAGTACTTC

D: -
V: TRBV7-9
size: once
J: TRBJ1-6
CDR3: CASRAGTPSSPLHF
DNA: TGTGCCAGCAGGGCCGGGACACCCTCTTCACCCCTCCACTTT

D: -
V: TRBV7-2
size: many
J: TRBJ1-5
CDR3: CASSLDLWGGGPQHF
DNA: TGTGCCAGCAGCTTAGATCTGTGGGGCGGGGGACCCCAGCATTTT

D: -
V: TRBV14
size: -
J: TRBJ2-7
CDR3: CASSQGREYEQYF
DNA: TGTGCCAGCAGCCAAGGGCGGGAATACGAGCAGTACTTC

D: -
V: TRBV10-3
size: -
J: TRBJ2-2
CDR3: CASSRQMMGAGELFF
DNA: TGTGCCAGCAGTCGACAAATGATGGGCGCCGGGGAGCTGTTTTTT

D: -
V: TRBV24-1
size: -
J: TRBJ1-5
CDR3: CATRDSGAQPQHF
DNA: TGTGCCACCAGGGACTCGGGGGCTCAGCCCCAGCATTTT

D: TRBD2
V: TRBV5-1
size: -
J: TRBJ2-7
CDR3: CASSLPKGLAGRLQYEQYF
DNA: TGCGCCAGCAGCTTGCCTAAGGGGCTAGCGGGGAGATTACAATACGAGCAGTACTTC

D: -
V: TRBV7-9
size: -
J: TRBJ1-1
CDR3: CASIGGFGYGYTEAFF
DNA: TGTGCCAGCATCGGGGGTTTCGGCTATGGCTACACTGAAGCTTTCTTT

D: TRBD1
V: TRBV2
size: -
J: TRBJ2-5
CDR3: CASSVGQTGKEAQYF
DNA: TGTGCCAGCAGCGTGGGGCAGACAGGGAAAGAGGCCCAGTACTTC

D: TRBD1
V: TRBV27
size: -
J: TRBJ1-2
CDR3: CASSPGTGQGYTF
DNA: TGTGCCAGCAGTCCTGGGACAGGGCAAGGCTACACCTTC

D: -
V: TRBV9
size: few
J: TRBJ2-3
CDR3: CASSVEVQSRMGTQYF
DNA: TGTGCCAGCAGCGTAGAGGTGCAGTCACGAATGGGCACGCAGTATTTT

D: -
V: TRBV20-1
size: many
J: TRBJ1-1
CDR3: CSAAGGANTEAFF
DNA: TGCAGTGCTGCCGGGGGGGCAAACACTGAAGCTTTCTTT

D: TRBD2
V: TRBV7-7
size: many
J: TRBJ2-2
CDR3: CASSSTSGGELFF
DNA: TGTGCTAGCAGCTCGACTAGCGGCGGGGAGCTGTTTTTT

D: -
V: TRBV11-2
size: -
J: TRBJ2-7
CDR3: CASSTGRGYEQYF
DNA: TGTGCCAGCAGTACGGGACGGGGATACGAGCAGTACTTC

D: -
V: TRBV2
size: many
J: TRBJ1-2
CDR3: CASSRTDPYYGYTF
DNA: TGTGCCAGCAGTAGGACAGACCCTTACTATGGCTACACCTTC

D: -
V: TRBV5-1
size: many
J: TRBJ1-2
CDR3: CASSNTGTPNEYGYTF
DNA: TGCGCCAGCAGCAACACCGGGACCCCCAACGAATATGGCTACACCTTC

D: TRBD1
V: TRBV7-8
size: many
J: TRBJ1-2
CDR3: CASSPWTGRNYGYTF
DNA: TGTGCCAGCAGCCCCTGGACAGGCCGTAACTATGGCTACACCTTC

D: -
V: TRBV19
size: few
J: TRBJ2-3
CDR3: CASSTDGNTQYF
DNA: TGTGCCAGTAGTACGGATGGAAATACGCAGTATTTT

D: TRBD1
V: TRBV12-3/TRBV12-4
size: -
J: TRBJ1-2
CDR3: CASSQGRGRGYTF
DNA: TGTGCCAGCAGTCAGGGCAGGGGGCGAGGCTACACCTTC

D: TRBD1
V: TRBV10-3
size: -
J: TRBJ2-7
CDR3: CAISESRGQDGYEQYF
DNA: TGTGCCATCAGTGAGTCGAGGGGACAGGATGGCTACGAGCAGTACTTC

D: TRBD2
V: TRBV7-9
size: many
J: TRBJ2-7
CDR3: CASSLSGGTYEQYF
DNA: TGTGCCAGCAGCCTCTCCGGGGGGACCTACGAGCAGTACTTC

D: -
V: TRBV6-5
size: many
J: TRBJ2-7
CDR3: CASSLQEGVNEQYF
DNA: TGTGCCAGCAGTCTCCAAGAGGGTGTGAACGAGCAGTACTTC

D: -
V: TRBV5-6
size: few
J: TRBJ1-2
CDR3: CASSSRDRQAFYGYTF
DNA: TGTGCCAGCAGCTCGCGGGACCGACAAGCCTTCTATGGCTACACCTTC

D: -
V: TRBV2
size: many
J: TRBJ1-3
CDR3: CASTRAGRSSGNTIYF
DNA: TGTGCCAGCACTCGAGCGGGCCGGAGCTCTGGAAACACCATATATTTT

D: -
V: TRBV6-5
size: many
J: TRBJ2-5
CDR3: CASRSTGNIETQYF
DNA: TGTGCCAGCAGGTCTACAGGGAACATCGAGACCCAGTACTTC

D: TRBD1
V: TRBV2
size: many
J: TRBJ2-7
CDR3: CASRDLTGSYEQYF
DNA: TGTGCCAGCAGGGATCTGACAGGGTCCTACGAGCAGTACTTC

D: -
V: TRBV5-1
size: many
J: TRBJ2-5
CDR3: CASSSGRGGETQYF
DNA: TGCGCCAGCAGTTCGGGACGGGGCGGGGAGACCCAGTACTTC

D: TRBD1
V: TRBV11-2
size: -
J: TRBJ1-1
CDR3: CASSPGTGVSTEAFF
DNA: TGTGCCAGCAGCCCCGGGACAGGGGTTAGTACTGAAGCTTTCTTT

D: -
V: TRBV6-1
size: few
J: TRBJ1-5
CDR3: CASSEARASNQPQHF
DNA: TGTGCCAGCAGTGAAGCCAGGGCCAGCAATCAGCCCCAGCATTTT

D: -
V: TRBV20-1
size: many
J: TRBJ2-7
CDR3: CSARSGVRLEQYF
DNA: TGCAGTGCTAGATCGGGAGTACGGCTCGAGCAGTACTTC

D: -
V: TRBV27
size: -
J: TRBJ1-4
CDR3: CASSLSGRLTNEKLFF
DNA: TGTGCCAGCAGTTTATCGGGGAGGCTAACTAATGAAAAACTGTTTTTT

D: -
V: TRBV7-9
size: -
J: TRBJ2-7
CDR3: CASSAQGGREQYF
DNA: TGTGCCAGCAGCGCTCAGGGGGGGCGGGAGCAGTACTTC

D: TRBD1
V: TRBV7-3
size: many
J: TRBJ1-1
CDR3: CASRRTGTSTEAFF
DNA: TGTGCCAGCAGACGGACAGGGACTAGCACTGAAGCTTTCTTT

D: TRBD1
V: TRBV6-5
size: -
J: TRBJ1-2
CDR3: CASSCVSGTGSSNYGYTF
DNA: TGTGCCAGCAGTTGCGTATCCGGGACAGGTTCCTCCAACTATGGCTACACCTTC

D: -
V: TRBV10-3
size: once
J: TRBJ2-7
CDR3: CAIAGSSYEQYF
DNA: TGTGCCATCGCAGGGAGCAGCTACGAGCAGTACTTC

D: TRBD1
V: TRBV18
size: few
J: TRBJ2-5
CDR3: CASSHGTGIGQETQYF
DNA: TGTGCCAGCTCACACGGGACAGGGATCGGCCAAGAGACCCAGTACTTC

D: -
V: TRBV9
size: many
J: TRBJ2-7
CDR3: CASSKEFEFGVYEQYF
DNA: TGTGCCAGCAGCAAAGAGTTCGAGTTTGGGGTCTACGAGCAGTACTTC

D: TRBD1
V: TRBV27
size: -
J: TRBJ1-2
CDR3: CASSLQGGLSYGYTF
DNA: TGTGCCAGCAGTCTACAGGGGGGACTCAGCTATGGCTACACCTTC